This T cell receptor beta chain was captured by sequencing in a study of shared clonotypes between healthy human individuals. Study observations and caveats: When naive CD4 clonotypes were compared across a few donors, about 4.8% were shared.

Data came from immunoSEQ multiplex PCR; TCRdb stores just in-frame clones and leaves some out. The sample yields roughly 650,000 clones, roughly 97% seen once. On this clone itself: Its specificity is unknown.

The ends lost 4 bases at V and 4 bases at J; junction bases unmatched: 5. The germline V gene encodes CDR1 MDHEN and CDR2 SYDVKM. This CDR3 is built from 15 residues. The chain links TRBV28 to TRBJ1-5, with 9 bases aligning to TRBD1. Sequences were obtained from naive CD4+ T cells sorted from blood. Documented subset: CD45RA+ positively selected. The receptor was derived from a woman in her 30s in good health. The CDR3 loop reads CASSSGQGTNQPQHF. CDR3 in DNA: TGTGCCAGCAGTTCGGGACAGGGCACTAATCAGCCCCAGCATTTT.